This TCR delta chain was captured by sequencing in a study of γδ T cells in repeated Plasmodium falciparum infection. About the study: Sampling occurred at baseline, pre-infection for selected infections, and 21 days post-infection.

Study-wide findings and caveats: Donors in Mali lived in a small rural village, largely one ethnic group.

This clone has only a few counts. Its antigen is not known. This DNA's translation and the protein TCRdb lists, from a much larger clone, do not match at residue 12, likely due to a read error; the protein shown is translated from the DNA. Bulk repertoires came from Vgamma9/Vdelta2+ or Vdelta2-negative gammadelta T cells flow-sorted from PBMC. J gave up 0 bases and V 5 bases, and 22 bases lay outside the gene matches. The CDR3 is 21 residues long. Germline values: CDR1 TSWWSYY, CDR2 QGS. TCRdb made new clone calls on the multiplex PCR reads using CATT. The sample consists of roughly 90,000 delta-chain clones, roughly 1.4% of them appearing once.

The receptor's source is a pool of human donors (malaria-infected and uninfected, not separated). The specimen sequenced was gamma-delta T cells from blood. This chain uses TRDV1 with TRDJ1; TRDD3 matches at 9 bases. Assignment of the J gene here rests on matching the DNA to germline, because TCRdb gives none. The CDR3 loop is CALGSPLWGPTHWGNTDKLIF. CDR3 nucleotide sequence: TGTGCTCTTGGGTCCCCTTTGTGGGGTCCTACGCACTGGGGGAACACCGATAAACTCATCTTT.